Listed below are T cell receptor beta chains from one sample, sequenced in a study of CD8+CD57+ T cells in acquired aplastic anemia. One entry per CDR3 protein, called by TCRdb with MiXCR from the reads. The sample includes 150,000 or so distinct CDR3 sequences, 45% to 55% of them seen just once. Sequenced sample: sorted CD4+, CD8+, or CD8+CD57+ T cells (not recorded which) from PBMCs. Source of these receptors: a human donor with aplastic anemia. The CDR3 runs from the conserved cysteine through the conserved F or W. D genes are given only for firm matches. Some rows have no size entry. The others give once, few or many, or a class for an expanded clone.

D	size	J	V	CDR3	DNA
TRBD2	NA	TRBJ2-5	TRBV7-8	CASSLERGSETQYF	TGTGCCAGCAGCTTAGAGCGGGGATCGGAGACCCAGTACTTC
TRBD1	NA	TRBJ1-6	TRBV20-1	CSAPRDRGSPLHF	TGCAGTGCTCCCCGGGACAGGGGATCACCCCTCCACTTT
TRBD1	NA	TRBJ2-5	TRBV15	CATSRGTGQGGETQYF	TGTGCCACCAGCAGAGGGACCGGACAGGGCGGGGAGACCCAGTACTTC
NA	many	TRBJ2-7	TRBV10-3	CAISARDYSYEQYF	TGTGCCATCAGTGCGCGTGACTACTCCTACGAGCAGTACTTC
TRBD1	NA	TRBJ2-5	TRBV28	CASRDDRGVGTQYF	TGTGCCAGCAGGGATGACAGGGGGGTAGGGACCCAGTACTTC
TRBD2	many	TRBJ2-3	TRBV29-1	CSVGLAGETQYF	TGCAGCGTGGGACTAGCGGGAGAGACGCAGTATTTT
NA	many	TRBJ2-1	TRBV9	CASSADLTRGNEQFF	TGTGCCAGCAGCGCAGACTTGACCCGGGGCAATGAGCAGTTCTTC
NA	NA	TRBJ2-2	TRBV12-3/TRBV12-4	CASSKTGPGELFF	TGTGCCAGCAGCAAGACAGGACCCGGGGAGCTGTTTTTT
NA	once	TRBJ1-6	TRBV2	CASSGRGNSPLHF	TGTGCCAGCAGTGGACGGGGGAATTCACCCCTCCACTTT
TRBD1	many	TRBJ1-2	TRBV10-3	CAIRGTDYGYTF	TGTGCCATCAGGGGGACAGACTATGGCTACACCTTC
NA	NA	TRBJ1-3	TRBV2	CASRARGASDTIYF	TGTGCCAGCAGGGCAAGGGGGGCGTCGGACACCATATATTTT
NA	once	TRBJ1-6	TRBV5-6	CASSLSSGVDSPLHF	TGTGCCAGCAGCTTATCGTCAGGGGTAGATTCACCCCTCCACTTT
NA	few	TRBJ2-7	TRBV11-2	CASSLDIGDGYEQYF	TGTGCCAGCAGCTTAGATATTGGGGACGGCTACGAGCAGTACTTC
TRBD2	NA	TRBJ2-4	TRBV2	CASSGPGLAGLAQYF	TGTGCCAGCAGCGGTCCGGGACTAGCGGGACTAGCTCAGTACTTC
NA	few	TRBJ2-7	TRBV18	CASSLSGTVGEQYF	TGTGCCAGCTCATTGTCGGGGACTGTAGGCGAGCAGTACTTC
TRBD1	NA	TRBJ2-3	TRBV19	CASSASRGLHTDTQYF	TGTGCCAGTAGTGCGTCCAGGGGGCTCCACACAGATACGCAGTATTTT
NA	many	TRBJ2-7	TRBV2	CASSEETGGSYEQYF	TGTGCCAGCAGTGAGGAGACAGGAGGCTCCTACGAGCAGTACTTC
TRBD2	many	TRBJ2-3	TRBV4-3	CASSQVGEGTQYF	TGCGCCAGCAGCCAAGTTGGGGAGGGTACGCAGTATTTT
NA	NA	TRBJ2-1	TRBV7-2	CASSLVRVTEQFF	TGTGCCAGCAGCTTAGTAAGGGTTACCGAGCAGTTCTTC
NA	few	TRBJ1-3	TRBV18	CASSPYTGDSGNTIYF	TGTGCCAGCTCACCGTACACGGGGGACTCTGGAAACACCATATATTTT
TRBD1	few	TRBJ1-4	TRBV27	CASSQQGAHEKLFF	TGTGCCAGCAGTCAGCAGGGGGCACATGAAAAACTGTTTTTT
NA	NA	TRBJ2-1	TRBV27	CASTSLDNEQFF	TGTGCCAGCACCTCCCTCGACAATGAGCAGTTCTTC
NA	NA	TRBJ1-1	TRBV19	CASSMSPDTEAFF	TGTGCCAGTAGTATGTCCCCGGACACTGAAGCTTTCTTT
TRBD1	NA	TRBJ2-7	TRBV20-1	CSAIRTGYYEQYF	TGCAGTGCCATTCGGACAGGGTACTACGAGCAGTACTTC
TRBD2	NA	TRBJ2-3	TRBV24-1	CATSDTTSGGTDTQYF	TGTGCCACCAGTGACACGACTAGCGGGGGCACAGATACGCAGTATTTT
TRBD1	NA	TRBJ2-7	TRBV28	CASSPPDRDYEQYF	TGTGCCAGCAGTCCCCCGGACAGGGACTACGAGCAGTACTTC
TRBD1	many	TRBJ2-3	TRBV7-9	CASSLRQGEADTQYF	TGTGCCAGCAGCCTCCGACAGGGTGAGGCAGATACGCAGTATTTT
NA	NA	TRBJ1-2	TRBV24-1	CATRPSGDSGYTF	TGTGCCACCAGACCCTCAGGGGACTCTGGCTACACCTTC
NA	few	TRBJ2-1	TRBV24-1	CATSRQDNEQFF	TGTGCCACCTCGAGACAAGACAATGAGCAGTTCTTC
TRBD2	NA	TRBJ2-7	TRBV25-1	CASSDAGTGGYEQYF	TGTGCCAGCAGTGACGCCGGGACGGGAGGTTACGAGCAGTACTTC
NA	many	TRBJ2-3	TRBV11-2	CASSRSQTVSTDTQYF	TGTGCCAGCAGCCGGAGCCAGACCGTAAGCACAGATACGCAGTATTTT
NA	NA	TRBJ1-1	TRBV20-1	CSARDSRNAEAFF	TGCAGTGCTAGAGACAGCAGAAACGCTGAAGCTTTCTTT
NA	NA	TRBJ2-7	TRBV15	CATSRGLQGSYEQYF	TGTGCCACCAGCAGAGGGTTACAGGGCTCCTACGAGCAGTACTTC
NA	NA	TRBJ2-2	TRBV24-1	CATSDQSGQNTGELFF	TGTGCCACCAGTGACCAATCGGGACAAAACACCGGGGAGCTGTTTTTT
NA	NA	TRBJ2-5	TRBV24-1	CATALGRGETQYF	TGTGCCACCGCTTTGGGGCGCGGGGAGACCCAGTACTTC
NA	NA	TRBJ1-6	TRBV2	CASSGASSGSPLHF	TGTGCCAGCAGTGGAGCCTCCAGCGGGTCACCCCTCCACTTT
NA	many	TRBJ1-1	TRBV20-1	CSAAGWVRVGTNTEAFF	TGCAGTGCTGCCGGATGGGTAAGAGTGGGAACGAACACTGAAGCTTTCTTT
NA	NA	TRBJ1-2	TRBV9	CASSPQANYGYTF	TGTGCCAGCAGCCCACAAGCTAACTATGGCTACACCTTC
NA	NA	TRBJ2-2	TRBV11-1	CASSFRRGQTGELFF	TGTGCCAGCAGCTTTAGGAGGGGGCAAACCGGGGAGCTGTTTTTT
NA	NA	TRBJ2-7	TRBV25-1	CASSATYRESPSKQYF	TGTGCCAGCAGTGCCACATATAGGGAATCACCGAGCAAGCAGTACTTC